One and the same sample provided the 13 T cell receptor beta chains below, sequenced in a study of blood T cell repertoires in COVID-19. Libraries were prepared by immunoSEQ multiplex PCR; TCRdb keeps only in-frame clonotypes and omits some of them. The data show roughly 160,000 clones, approximately 80% seen once. Sequenced: peripheral blood. The source of these receptors is a woman in her fifties or sixties with acute or convalescent COVID-19.

V is TRBV3-1 (or the pseudogene TRBV3-2) and J is TRBJ1-2; D is possibly TRBD1 (5 bases). Germline lookup yields CDR1 LGHDT and CDR2 YNNKEL (reference sequence). The CDR3 length is 13 residues. Trimming took 10 bases from V and 0 from J, leaving 12 bases between them. The CDR3 coding sequence is TGTGCCACGGCGGACACTCCTAACTATGGCTACACCTTC. It specifies CATADTPNYGYTF.

V gene TRBV25-1 combines with J gene TRBJ2-1; 8 positions match TRBD2. Trimming at V came to 1 base and at J to 6 bases, leaving 8 bases not matched to a gene. The CDR3 extends over 16 amino acids. Germline V gene sequence: CDR1 MGHDK, CDR2 SYGVNS. This chain's CDR3 is CASSESWRGAGNEQFF. Here the CDR3 DNA reads TGTGCCAGCAGTGAATCATGGCGGGGGGCGGGCAATGAGCAGTTCTTC.

This clone was counted once. This chain connects TRBV3-1 (or the pseudogene TRBV3-2) to TRBJ1-1; no reliable D call. CDR3 length: 17 residues. From germline, CDR1 is LGHDT and CDR2 YNNKEL (reference sequence). Between the trimmed V and J ends, which lost 2 bases and 0 bases, there was a span of 16 bases. The CDR3 DNA reads TGTGCCAGCAGCCAACTTCGACGACTGAGCATGAACACTGAAGCTTTCTTT. Encoded protein: CASSQLRRLSMNTEAFF.

Only one count was recorded for this clone. This chain joins TRBV28 and TRBJ1-5; 8 bases agree with TRBD1. CDR1 and CDR2 (germline): MDHEN, SYDVKM. The V segment lost 6 bases and the J segment 2 bases; nucleotides outside the gene matches: 15. This CDR3 region has 18 residues. In nucleotides, the CDR3 is TGTGCCAGCAGGGGCCGAAAATGGACAGGGACGGGCAATCAGCCCCAGCATTTT. Its translation: CASRGRKWTGTGNQPQHF.

V and J are TRBV9 and TRBJ2-5, with TRBD2 matching 8 bases. V was clipped by 4 bases and J by 2 bases; unmatched bases: 1. Germline V gene data show CDR1 as SGDLS and CDR2 as YYNGEE. The CDR3 has 13 residues. This CDR3 is CASSPGGQETQYF. The CDR3 DNA sequence: TGTGCCAGCAGCCCGGGGGGGCAAGAGACCCAGTACTTC.

J is TRBJ1-5 and V is TRBV19, with a possible D match to TRBD1 (5 bases). Germline V CDR1 and CDR2: LNHDA, SQIVND (reference sequence). Trimming removed 3 bases at V and 0 bases at J, with 9 bases between. The CDR3 is made up of 15 amino acids. CDR3 DNA sequence: TGTGCCAGTAGTATGGGGCGGCATAGCAATCAGCCCCAGCATTTT. This sequence encodes CASSMGRHSNQPQHF. The entire variable domain, with the rest obtained from reference TRBV19 and TRBJ1-5, is as follows: DGGITQSPKYLFRKEGQNVTLSCEQNLNHDAMYWYRQDPGQGLRLIYYSQIVNDFQKGDIAEGYSVSREKKESFPLTVTSAQKNPTAFYLCASSMGRHSNQPQHFGDGTRLSIL.

This clone has a handful of counts. CDR3 amino acids: CASSYPGEQYF. The CDR3 nucleotides are TGTGCCAGCAGTTACCCGGGGGAGCAGTACTTC. The chain carries TRBV12-3 or TRBV12-4 and TRBJ2-7; possible D gene TRBD2, 5 bases. V dropped 4 bases and J dropped 7 bases, with 8 bases sitting between them. This CDR3 is 11 amino acids long.

The chain employs TRBV5-1 and TRBJ2-7; TRBD1 agrees at 7 bases. V shed 1 base, J shed 2 bases, and the junction held 3 bases outside the gene matches. Germline V gives CDR1 SGHRS, CDR2 YFSETQ. The CDR3 runs 14 residues. CDR3 in amino acids: CASSLRTGPYEQYF. CDR3 nucleotide sequence: TGCGCCAGCAGCTTGAGGACAGGCCCCTACGAGCAGTACTTC.

The chain has TRBV7-2 and TRBJ1-2; possible D gene TRBD1, 6 bases. The CDR3 runs to 14 residues. The V and J ends lost 1 base and 7 bases respectively, with 13 bases between them. Germline values: CDR1 SGHTA, CDR2 FQGNSA. The chain's CDR3 is CASSLGLGAGGYTF. DNA for the CDR3: TGTGCCAGCAGCTTAGGGTTGGGGGCAGGTGGCTACACCTTC.

This chain joins TRBV5-4 and TRBJ2-2; 12 bases are shared with TRBD2. CDR1 and CDR2 from the germline V gene are SGHNT and YYREEE (reference sequence). The CDR3 contains 17 residues. The V and J ends lost 4 bases and 4 bases, in that order; junction bases with no gene match: 8. The CDR3 bases are TGTGCCAGCAGCGAATGGCTAGCGGGGGGGCTCACCGGGGAGCTGTTTTTT. It is translated as CASSEWLAGGLTGELFF.

V usage is TRBV4-2 and J usage is TRBJ2-1, with TRBD2 as a possible D gene (7 bases). CDR1 is LGHNA and CDR2 is YNFKEQ in the germline V gene. V was trimmed by 1 base and J by 9 bases, leaving 13 bases between them. The CDR3 spans 14 residues. CDR3 nucleotide sequence: TGTGCCAGCAGCCAAGTGAGGGGGGGCGGTGAGCAGTTCTTC. The encoded protein is CASSQVRGGGEQFF.

The CDR3 bases are TGCAGTGCTAGTGGGACGGGGGGGGAAAATTCACCCCTCCACTTT. Its protein product is CSASGTGGENSPLHF. The genes are TRBV20-1 and TRBJ1-6, with D possibly matching TRBD1 (5 bases). Germline V lookup: CDR1 DFQATT, CDR2 SNEGSKA (reference sequence). This CDR3 has 15 residues. The V end was cut by 3 bases, the J end by 7 bases, with 16 bases between.

The chain joins TRBV7-6 to TRBJ2-1; D possibly corresponds to TRBD1 (6 bases). CDR1 SGHVS and CDR2 FNYEAQ come from the germline V gene. The CDR3 length is 16 residues. The V gene lost 0 bases and the J gene lost 2 bases, with 11 bases spanning the gap. The CDR3 spells CASSLAVGGAYNEQFF. CDR3 nucleotide sequence: TGTGCCAGCAGCTTAGCGGTTGGGGGCGCCTACAATGAGCAGTTCTTC.